A selection of T cell receptor beta chains follows, all from one sample in a study of T cell responses to AZD1222 COVID-19 vaccine. TCRdb's copy holds only in-frame clones and misses some; the assay was immunoSEQ multiplex PCR. This table has 150,000 to 200,000 clones, approximately 92% appearing once. The source material was peripheral blood, sampled on day 0 of AZD1222 vaccination. These receptor sequences come from an adult in good health. CDR3s leave out the opening cysteine and the closing phenylalanine or tryptophan. The D gene is left open where the match is weak. Rows may omit the clone size; those that give it use once, few, many or a size class.

size,D,V,CDR3
-,-,TRBV7-8,ASGGETDTQY
-,-,TRBV16,ASSPWGGGYNEQF
-,-,TRBV7-2,ASTERNRLTGELF
-,-,TRBV28,ASSPNYEQY
-,TRBD2,TRBV7-8,ASSPGTSEPWETQY
-,-,TRBV6-2/TRBV6-3,ASSYYGRVHEKLF
-,-,TRBV28,ASMFPTESSYEQY
-,-,TRBV4-1,ASSRDIHSNQPQH
-,TRBD1,TRBV19,ASQTGTGGVEKLF
-,TRBD2,TRBV13,ASSPLSGGATDTQY
-,-,TRBV5-6,ASSTWGFAGELF
-,TRBD1,TRBV9,ASSVEGGGYEQY
-,TRBD1,TRBV19,ASSMGDRGAQLF
-,-,TRBV4-1,ASSQGTKETQY
-,-,TRBV27,ASRQSNQPQH
-,-,TRBV2,ASRKRRQGDEKLF
few,-,TRBV7-2,ASSRREGTEKLF
-,-,TRBV7-8,ASSLGGGVGNQPQH
-,-,TRBV10-3,ATYGNTEAF
once,-,TRBV19,ASSRGTTASGSNQPQH
few,TRBD1,TRBV5-4,ASSLQTGSNYGYT
-,-,TRBV6-5,ASSSRRGSNQPQH
-,-,TRBV15,ATSRDHVSGTGELF
once,-,TRBV27,ASSFGGEAF
-,TRBD1,TRBV27,ATRDRVVTYNSPLH
-,-,TRBV30,AWSFAPQGDTQY
-,TRBD2,TRBV7-7,ASSLSLAGGSDEQF
-,-,TRBV12-5,ASGLAQREGEEKLF
-,-,TRBV12-3/TRBV12-4,ASSPAVGAEAF
-,TRBD1,TRBV3-1/TRBV3-2,ASSQEGQGAGTEAF
-,TRBD2,TRBV3-1/TRBV3-2,ASSQEFLAGGDNEQF
few,-,TRBV6-4,ASSATETGELF
-,TRBD2,TRBV5-5,ASSPTSGRPEQY
-,-,TRBV14,ASSQGNSGNTIY
-,TRBD1,TRBV18,ASSQGGANTEAF
-,TRBD1,TRBV4-1,ASSQNRGRDGYT
-,TRBD2,TRBV11-2,ASSYRTSGNEQF
once,-,TRBV3-1/TRBV3-2,ASSQEPRGTAF
-,-,TRBV11-2,ASSLGVGGQSTYEQY
-,TRBD1,TRBV3-1/TRBV3-2,ASSQIGYGTGWPPNSPLH
-,TRBD1,TRBV13,ASSFSPGTASLH
-,TRBD1,TRBV7-2,ASSLALGTGVETQY
few,-,TRBV23-1,ASSQSIENQPQH
-,TRBD2,TRBV9,ASSPFGLAEYNEQF
-,-,TRBV5-1,ASSRHEYTNTGELF
-,-,TRBV3-1/TRBV3-2,ASSQEGSGNQPQH
-,TRBD1,TRBV19,ASSMVAGGGKQPQH
few,-,TRBV18,ASSRSSGLNTGELF
-,-,TRBV4-1,ASSQERKGMGDEQF
-,-,TRBV9,ASSAGLSEETQY
once,-,TRBV19,ASSPLARGAGGANVLT
-,-,TRBV11-1,ASSLLRGGSPLH
-,-,TRBV25-1,ASSDQGRTNTIY
-,-,TRBV18,ASSPPSYNEQF
-,TRBD1,TRBV6-2/TRBV6-3,ASSYDRAGSYNEQF